The 3 T cell receptor beta chains in this list originate from one sample, sequenced in a study of blood T cell repertoires in COVID-19 (dated by TCRdb to the early 2020s). The library came from the immunoSEQ multiplex PCR assay. Here the immuneACCESS table is served through TCRdb, limited to in-frame sequences with V and J called. Missing clones are a known gap in these copies; in checked studies unresolved V genes cover under half, and the rest lacks a known reason. Present in this sample are 55,000 to 65,000 clones, more than 75% of which were seen just once. The biggest ten clones account for roughly 12% of the sample. The sample consisted of peripheral blood. These TCRs come from a human donor in a cohort sampled during active COVID-19.

The CDR3: CASSLGARADTQYF. The CDR3 nucleotides read TGCGCCAGCAGCTTGGGGGCCAGGGCAGATACGCAGTATTTT. This chain links TRBV5-1 with TRBJ2-3, with D possibly TRBD1 on 5 matching bases. The CDR3 is made up of 14 amino acids. Germline CDR1 and CDR2: SGHRS and YFSETQ. The ends were cut back, 0 bases at V and 4 bases at J, with 9 bases in the middle.

The chain combines TRBV7-2 with TRBJ2-5, with a tentative D call TRBD2 (6 bases). Germline CDR1 is SGHTA and CDR2 is FQGNSA. The germline V and J ends were trimmed by 0 bases and 5 bases, with 16 bases remaining between them. The CDR3 is made up of 16 amino acids. The CDR3: CASSLARRRDGETQYF. The DNA for the CDR3 is TGTGCCAGCAGCTTAGCTAGGCGGAGGGACGGGGAGACCCAGTACTTC.

This chain joins TRBV2 and TRBJ2-7, with D maybe TRBD2 (5 bases). The CDR3 loop spans 14 amino acids. Per the germline V gene, CDR1 is SNHLY and CDR2 is FYNNEI. Trimming left V 6 bases short and J 3 bases short, with 15 bases between. The CDR3 nucleotides read TGTGCCAGCAGGTCGAGGGCTAGTGGCTACGAGCAGTACGTC. Translating it yields CASRSRASGYEQYV.